This entry concerns a single TCR beta chain. In TCRdb, the 5' RACE reads were re-called with MiXCR into one record per CDR3 protein. The table lists around 44,000 distinct CDR3 sequences, 20% to 25% of them singletons. Trimming removed 2 bases from V and 3 bases from J; junction bases left unmatched: 4. Germline CDR1 MNHEY, CDR2 SVGEGT. The CDR3 totals 15 residues. Treg sorting used a CD4+CD25+CD127-/low gate. This clonotype was obtained from a female donor with breast cancer. The sample taken for sequencing was Tregs sorted from blood. The V and J genes are TRBV6-2 or TRBV6-3 and TRBJ2-7; 10 bases are shared with TRBD2. The CDR3 protein is CASSYPTSGNYEQYF. For the CDR3, the DNA is TGTGCCAGCAGTTACCCCACTAGCGGGAACTACGAGCAGTACTTC.